The present T cell receptor beta chain was sequenced within a study of CD4+ T cells in melanoma. CDR3 size: 13 residues. Deletions cut 6 bases from V and 3 bases from J, with 12 bases between. Germline V gives CDR1 MNHEY, CDR2 SVGAGI. Notes on the study in general: CD8+ T cell, macrophage and B cell function reportedly correlated with neoantigen-specific CD4+ T cells. Reportedly, melanoma neoantigen-specific CD4+ T cells showed varied differentiation states.

A note on this clone: Its antigen remains unknown.

Using immunoSEQ multiplex PCR, the repertoire was profiled, and TCRdb retains in-frame clones only, with some absent. The sample comprises approximately 110,000 clones, roughly 90% of which are singletons, and about 3.3% rests with the top ten. The chain employs TRBV6-5 and TRBJ2-7; tentative D call: TRBD1 (6 bases). This clonotype originated in a human donor with melanoma. Sequencing was performed on peripheral blood. The CDR3 region has the DNA TGTGCCAGCAGCCAGACAGGCTTCTACGAGCAGTACTTC. Protein product: CASSQTGFYEQYF.